Relative to its sample, the clone carrying this TCR beta chain is medium-sized. Its cognate antigen is unknown. CDR1 is SGHVS, CDR2 FQNEAQ, per germline. The J segment lost 7 bases and the V segment lost 5 bases, leaving 6 bases of the junction unmatched. The CDR3 length is 13 residues. The sample originates from a study of immune heterogeneity within non-small cell lung tumors. Study-level findings and limits: Largely distinct from one individual patient to the next were the high-frequency T-cell receptor beta clonotypes.

TCR beta CDR3 amplification used multiplex PCR with 32 V and 13 J primers. TCRdb redid the calling of the multiplex PCR reads with MiXCR, one entry per CDR3 protein. The data hold approximately 4,600 distinct CDR3 sequences, with approximately 35% observed a single time. Bulk tumor genomic DNA, approximately 570 ng per sample, was the template. Far-apart biopsies, several per primary tumor, were taken during surgery. Patients had untreated, newly diagnosed non-small cell lung cancer and underwent curative surgery. Sequenced: lung tumor tissue. The sequence derives from a woman between 50 and 59 years old with non-small cell lung cancer. The V and J genes are TRBV7-8 and TRBJ1-1; the match to TRBD1 covers 8 bases. CDR3 nucleotides: TGTGCCAGCAGCGTAGACAGGGGTAATGAAGCTTTCTTT. Encoded protein: CASSVDRGNEAFF.